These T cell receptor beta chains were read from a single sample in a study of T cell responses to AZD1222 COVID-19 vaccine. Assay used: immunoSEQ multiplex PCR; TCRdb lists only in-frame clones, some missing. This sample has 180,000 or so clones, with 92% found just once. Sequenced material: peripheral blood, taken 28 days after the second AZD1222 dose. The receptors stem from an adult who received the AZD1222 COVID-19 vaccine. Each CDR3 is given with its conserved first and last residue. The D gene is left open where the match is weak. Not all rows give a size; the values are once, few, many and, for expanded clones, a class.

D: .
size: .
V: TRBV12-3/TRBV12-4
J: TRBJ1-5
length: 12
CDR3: CASSWGGQPQHF
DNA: TGTGCCAGCAGCTGGGGGGGTCAGCCCCAGCATTTT

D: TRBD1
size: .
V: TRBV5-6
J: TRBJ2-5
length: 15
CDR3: CASSFRTGGQETQYF
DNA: TGTGCCAGCAGCTTCAGAACAGGGGGCCAAGAGACCCAGTACTTC

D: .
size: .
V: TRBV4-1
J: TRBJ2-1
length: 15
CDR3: CASSQDVGVPNEQFF
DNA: TGCGCCAGCAGCCAAGATGTAGGGGTTCCTAATGAGCAGTTCTTC

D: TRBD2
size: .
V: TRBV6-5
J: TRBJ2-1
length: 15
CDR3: CASSYSSGRAVEQFF
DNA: TGTGCCAGCAGTTACTCTAGCGGGAGGGCCGTTGAGCAGTTCTTC

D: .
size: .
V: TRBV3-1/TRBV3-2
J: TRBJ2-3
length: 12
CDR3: CASSQGPDTQYF
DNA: TGTGCCAGCAGCCAAGGTCCAGATACGCAGTATTTT

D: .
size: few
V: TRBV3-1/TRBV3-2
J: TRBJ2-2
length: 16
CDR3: CASSPWLAAGTGELFF
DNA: TGTGCCAGCAGCCCGTGGTTAGCGGCGGGCACCGGGGAGCTGTTTTTT

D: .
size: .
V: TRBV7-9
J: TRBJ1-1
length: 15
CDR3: CASSLFGGVNTEAFF
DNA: TGTGCCAGCAGCTTATTCGGGGGGGTAAACACTGAAGCTTTCTTT

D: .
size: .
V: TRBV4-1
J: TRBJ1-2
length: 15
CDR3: CASSQESRANYGYTF
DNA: TGCGCCAGCAGCCAAGAATCCAGGGCTAACTATGGCTACACCTTC

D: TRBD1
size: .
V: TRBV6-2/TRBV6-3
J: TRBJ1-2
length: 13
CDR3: CASSYWAGGDYTF
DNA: TGTGCCAGCAGTTACTGGGCAGGGGGCGACTACACCTTC

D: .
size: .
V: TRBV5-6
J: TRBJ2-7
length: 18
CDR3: CASSSLLSGEGEESEQYF
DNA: TGTGCCAGCAGCTCCTTGCTGAGCGGAGAAGGCGAGGAGTCCGAGCAGTACTTC

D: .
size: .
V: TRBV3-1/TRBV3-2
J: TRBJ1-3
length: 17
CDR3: CASSQDPGFLSGNTIYF
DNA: TGTGCCAGCAGCCAAGATCCAGGTTTTCTCTCTGGAAACACCATATATTTT

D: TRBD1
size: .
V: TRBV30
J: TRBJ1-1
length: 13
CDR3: CAWTRTGITEAFF
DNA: TGTGCCTGGACTCGGACAGGGATAACTGAAGCTTTCTTT

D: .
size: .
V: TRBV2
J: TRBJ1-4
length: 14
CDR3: CASSETGQNEKLFF
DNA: TGTGCCAGCAGTGAAACAGGACAGAATGAAAAACTGTTTTTT

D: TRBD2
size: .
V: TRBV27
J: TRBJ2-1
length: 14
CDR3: CASSMAGGPGEQFF
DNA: TGTGCCAGCAGTATGGCGGGGGGGCCAGGTGAGCAGTTCTTC

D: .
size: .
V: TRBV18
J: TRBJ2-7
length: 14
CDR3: CASSPVAETYEQYF
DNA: TGTGCCAGCTCACCGGTAGCGGAGACCTACGAGCAGTACTTC

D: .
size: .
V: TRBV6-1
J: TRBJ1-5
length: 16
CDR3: CASSVTRTWSNQPQHF
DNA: TGTGCCAGCAGTGTTACCCGGACGTGGAGCAATCAGCCCCAGCATTTT

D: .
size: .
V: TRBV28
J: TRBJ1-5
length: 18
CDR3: CASSLTPTVFYSNQPQHF
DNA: TGTGCCAGCAGTCTTACGCCGACAGTCTTTTATAGCAATCAGCCCCAGCATTTT

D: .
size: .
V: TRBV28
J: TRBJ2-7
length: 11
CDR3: CASSLEAEQYF
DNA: TGTGCCAGCAGTTTGGAGGCCGAGCAGTACTTC

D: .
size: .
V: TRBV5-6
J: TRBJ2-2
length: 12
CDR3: CASSLTSGELFF
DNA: TGTGCCAGCAGCTTGACTAGCGGGGAGCTGTTTTTT

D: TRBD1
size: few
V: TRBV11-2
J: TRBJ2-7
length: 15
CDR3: CASSLLRDRPYEQYF
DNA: TGTGCCAGCAGCTTACTCCGGGACAGGCCCTACGAGCAGTACTTC